The sequence of this T cell receptor (beta chain) was determined in a study of cytomegalovirus exposure and HLA in healthy donors. Study outcomes and limitations: Data from an earlier analysis indicated that most TCR beta V segments were productive either about 87% or about 30% of the time.

The CDR3 is 15 residues long. CDR1 is MDHEN and CDR2 is SYDVKM in the germline V gene. About this clone itself: What it binds is not known.

The PCR ran on 60 Vbeta and 13 Jbeta primers. TCRdb's table, derived via immunoSEQ multiplex PCR, lists solely in-frame clones and lacks some. The table lists some 150,000 clones, approximately 59% of them singletons. The chain is built from TRBV28 and TRBJ2-5, with 7 bases that match TRBD2. The DNA end lines up better with TRBJ2-7; the J call may be wrong. The sample was PBMCs. The sequence derives from a middle-aged man in good health and CMV-seronegative. CDR3 loop: CASNPSWGGSYEQYF. CDR3 in DNA: TGTGCCAGCAACCCTTCCTGGGGAGGGTCCTACGAGCAGTACTTC.